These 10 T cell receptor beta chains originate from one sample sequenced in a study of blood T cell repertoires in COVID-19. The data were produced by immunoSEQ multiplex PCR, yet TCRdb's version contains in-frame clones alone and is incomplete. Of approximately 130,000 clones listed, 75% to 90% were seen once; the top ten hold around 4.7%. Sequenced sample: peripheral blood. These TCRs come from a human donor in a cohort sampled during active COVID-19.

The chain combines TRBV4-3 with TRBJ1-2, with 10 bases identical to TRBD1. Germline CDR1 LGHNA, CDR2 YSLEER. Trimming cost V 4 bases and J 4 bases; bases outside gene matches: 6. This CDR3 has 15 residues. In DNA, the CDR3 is TGCGCCAGCAGCCTAGACAGGGGGCGGAGCTATGGCTACACCTTC. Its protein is CASSLDRGRSYGYTF.

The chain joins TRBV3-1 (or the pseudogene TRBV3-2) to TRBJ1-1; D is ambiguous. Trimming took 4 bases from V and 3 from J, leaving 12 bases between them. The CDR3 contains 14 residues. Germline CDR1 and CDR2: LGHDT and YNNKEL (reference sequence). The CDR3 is CASSLTTEYTEAFF. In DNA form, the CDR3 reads TGTGCCAGCAGCCTCACTACTGAATACACTGAAGCTTTCTTT.

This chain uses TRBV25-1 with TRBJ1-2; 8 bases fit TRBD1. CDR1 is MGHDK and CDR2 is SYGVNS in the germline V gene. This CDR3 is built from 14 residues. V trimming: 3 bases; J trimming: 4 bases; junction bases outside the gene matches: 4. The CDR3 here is CASSEGTGAYGYTF. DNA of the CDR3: TGTGCCAGCAGTGAGGGGACAGGTGCCTATGGCTACACCTTC.

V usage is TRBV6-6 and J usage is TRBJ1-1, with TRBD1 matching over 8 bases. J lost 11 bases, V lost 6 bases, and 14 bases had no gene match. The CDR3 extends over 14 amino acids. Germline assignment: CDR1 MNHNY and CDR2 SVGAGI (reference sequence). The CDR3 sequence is CASRPSFQGARAFF. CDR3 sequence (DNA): TGTGCCAGCAGGCCGAGCTTCCAGGGGGCACGCGCTTTCTTT.

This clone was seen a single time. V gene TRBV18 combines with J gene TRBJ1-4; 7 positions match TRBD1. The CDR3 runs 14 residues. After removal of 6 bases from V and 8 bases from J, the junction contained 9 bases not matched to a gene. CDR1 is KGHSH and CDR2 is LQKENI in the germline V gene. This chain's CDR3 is CASSEDRLHEKLFF. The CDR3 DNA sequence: TGTGCCAGCTCCGAGGACAGGTTACACGAAAAACTGTTTTTT.

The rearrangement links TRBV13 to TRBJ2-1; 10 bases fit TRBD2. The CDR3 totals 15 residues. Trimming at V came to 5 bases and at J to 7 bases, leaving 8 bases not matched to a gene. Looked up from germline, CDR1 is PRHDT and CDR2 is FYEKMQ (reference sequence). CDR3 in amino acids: CASSRDQREGNEQFF. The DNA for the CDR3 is TGTGCCAGCAGCCGAGATCAGCGGGAGGGGAATGAGCAGTTCTTC.

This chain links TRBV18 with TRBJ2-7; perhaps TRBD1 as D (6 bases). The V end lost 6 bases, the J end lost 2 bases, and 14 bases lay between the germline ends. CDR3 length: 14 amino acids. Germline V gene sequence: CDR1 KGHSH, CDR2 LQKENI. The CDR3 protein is CASSPSDRTYEQYV. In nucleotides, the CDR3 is TGTGCCAGCTCGCCTTCGGACAGAACCTACGAGCAGTACGTC.

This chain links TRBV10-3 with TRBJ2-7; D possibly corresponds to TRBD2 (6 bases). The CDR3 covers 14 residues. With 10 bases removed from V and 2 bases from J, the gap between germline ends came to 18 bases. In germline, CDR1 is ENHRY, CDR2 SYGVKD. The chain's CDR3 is CASGETSGPYEQYF. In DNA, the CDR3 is TGTGCCAGCGGTGAGACTAGTGGACCCTACGAGCAGTACTTC.

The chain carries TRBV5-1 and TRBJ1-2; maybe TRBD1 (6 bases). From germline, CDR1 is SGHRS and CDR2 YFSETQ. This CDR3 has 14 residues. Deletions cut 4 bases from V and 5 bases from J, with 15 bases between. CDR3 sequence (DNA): TGCGCCAGCAGCAGTCCTGGACAGTCTTATGGCTACACCTTC. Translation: CASSSPGQSYGYTF.

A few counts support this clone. CDR3 loop: CASSFGVVGNTIYF. The CDR3 DNA reads as TGTGCCAGCAGCTTCGGGGTCGTAGGAAACACCATATATTTT. V and J are TRBV7-2 and TRBJ1-3; D gene uncertain. The germline CDR1 and CDR2 sequences are SGHTA and FQGNSA. CDR3 length: 14 amino acids. Trimming removed 3 bases from V and 4 bases from J, with 10 bases in between.